Shown below are 16 T cell receptor beta chains from a single sample sequenced in a study of blood T cell repertoires in COVID-19. TCRdb keeps only in-frame clones here, not all; method: immunoSEQ multiplex PCR. Of about 210,000 clones detected, around four fifths appear once; the ten largest clones hold 2% to 3%. Sequenced: peripheral blood. These receptors all stem from a middle-aged woman with active or convalescent COVID-19.

The chain has TRBV24-1 and TRBJ2-2; D gene unclear. The germline CDR1 and CDR2 sequences are KGHDR and SFDVKD. This CDR3 has 15 residues. V dropped 0 bases and J dropped 1 base, with 5 bases sitting between them. CDR3 protein: CATSDLQENTGELFF. Written as DNA, the CDR3 is TGTGCCACCAGTGATTTGCAGGAGAACACCGGGGAGCTGTTTTTT.

This clone was recorded once. This rearrangement joins TRBV5-1 to TRBJ1-1, with TRBD1 identical over 7 bases. Trimming at V came to 3 bases and at J to 3 bases, leaving 5 bases not matched to a gene. Germline V CDR1 and CDR2: SGHRS, YFSETQ. The CDR3 spans 14 residues. The CDR3 coding sequence is TGCGCCAGCAGCTCTGCAGGGGGTTACACTGAAGCTTTCTTT. This translates into CASSSAGGYTEAFF.

This chain connects TRBV24-1 to TRBJ2-3, with TRBD2 identical over 8 bases. This CDR3 has 15 residues. The ends lost 5 bases at V and 0 bases at J; junction bases unmatched: 3. CDR1 is KGHDR, CDR2 SFDVKD, per germline. The CDR3 loop reads CATSAPGGSTDTQYF. The CDR3 DNA reads TGTGCCACCAGTGCCCCGGGGGGGAGCACAGATACGCAGTATTTT.

The V call is TRBV13, the J call TRBJ2-7; possibly TRBD2 for D (5 bases). CDR3 length equals 16 residues. Germline values: CDR1 PRHDT, CDR2 FYEKMQ (reference sequence). The ends were cut back, 5 bases at V and 1 base at J, with 18 bases in the middle. DNA of the CDR3: TGTGCCAGCAGCAACCGTAGGGCGGGTTCATCCTACGAGCAGTACTTC. Encoded protein: CASSNRRAGSSYEQYF.

This clone turned up a few times. V and J are TRBV10-3 and TRBJ1-2, with 8 bases matching TRBD1. CDR1 is ENHRY, CDR2 SYGVKD, per germline. The V segment lost 8 bases and the J segment 5 bases; nucleotides outside the gene matches: 13. This CDR3 is 15 amino acids long. CDR3: CAIAEEAGGAYGYTF. CDR3 bases: TGTGCCATCGCAGAGGAGGCAGGGGGCGCGTATGGCTACACCTTC.

This clone has a single count. The chain recombines TRBV5-6 with TRBJ2-7; possible D gene TRBD1, 6 bases. This CDR3 is 17 amino acids long. Trimming removed 6 bases at V and 2 bases at J, with 24 bases between. Germline-derived CDR1 and CDR2 are SGHDT and YYEEEE. This CDR3 is CASNRDKGVHTPYEQYF. DNA of the CDR3: TGTGCCAGCAACCGGGACAAGGGGGTTCATACCCCCTACGAGCAGTACTTC.

The chain carries TRBV6-2 or TRBV6-3 and TRBJ1-5; perhaps TRBD1 as D (5 bases). The length of the CDR3 is 14 residues. From germline, CDR1 is MNHEY and CDR2 SVGEGT. V was trimmed by 1 base and J by 4 bases, leaving 8 bases between them. The CDR3 protein is CASSYYGGNQPQHF. CDR3 DNA: TGTGCCAGCAGTTACTACGGGGGTAATCAGCCCCAGCATTTT.

The V and J genes are TRBV18 and TRBJ2-5; TRBD1 matches at 7 bases. V was pared by 3 bases and J by 3 bases, with 4 bases of the junction left unmatched. CDR1 and CDR2 (germline): KGHSH, LQKENI. The CDR3 runs to 14 residues. The CDR3 region is CASSPDRDEETQYF. CDR3 coding DNA: TGTGCCAGCTCACCCGACAGGGATGAAGAGACCCAGTACTTC.

The rearrangement uses TRBV12-3 or TRBV12-4 and TRBJ1-2, with a possible D match to TRBD1 (6 bases). This CDR3 contains 13 residues. Trimming took off 3 bases at V and 4 bases at J, with 9 bases between the two ends. The CDR3 DNA reads as TGTGCCAGCAGTTTCGGGGGGGCCTATGGCTACACCTTC. This encodes CASSFGGAYGYTF.

The chain joins TRBV2 to TRBJ2-7; possible D gene TRBD1, 6 bases. V shed 8 bases and J shed 3 bases, with 14 bases lying between them. The germline V gene encodes CDR1 SNHLY and CDR2 FYNNEI. The CDR3 consists of 13 residues. CDR3 sequence (DNA): TGTGCCAGCCTGCCGACAGGTTTCTACGAGCAGTACTTC. Translating gives CASLPTGFYEQYF.

The rearrangement links TRBV15 to TRBJ2-1; the D gene is possibly TRBD1 (6 bases). The CDR3 spans 15 residues. The V and J ends lost 3 bases and 9 bases respectively, with 18 bases between them. Germline assignment: CDR1 LNHNV and CDR2 YYDKDF (reference sequence). CDR3 loop: CATSSTGTPFSEQFF. In DNA, the CDR3 is TGTGCCACCAGCAGCACCGGGACACCCTTCAGTGAGCAGTTCTTC.

The rearrangement uses TRBV29-1 and TRBJ2-3; 15 bases line up with TRBD2. With 6 bases clipped from V and 3 bases from J, the junction kept 19 bases outside the gene matches. In germline, CDR1 is SQVTM, CDR2 ANQGSEA. This CDR3 has 20 residues. In DNA, the CDR3 is TGCAGCGTCGACGCCGGACTAGCGGGGGGGATAGGCGTGGGAACAGATACGCAGTATTTT. Translated: CSVDAGLAGGIGVGTDTQYF.

This chain links TRBV6-5 with TRBJ1-1; D possibly corresponds to TRBD1 (5 bases). Trimming removed 2 bases at V and 7 bases at J, with 17 bases between. The germline V gene has CDR1 MNHEY and CDR2 SVGAGI. The CDR3 has 15 residues. The CDR3 spells CASSYTPQGSIEAFF. CDR3 coding DNA: TGTGCCAGCAGTTACACTCCGCAGGGTTCAATTGAAGCTTTCTTT.

This chain connects TRBV19 to TRBJ2-1; 7 bases are a match to TRBD1. The CDR3 sequence is 13 residues long. Per germline, CDR1 LNHDA and CDR2 SQIVND (reference sequence). The V segment lost 6 bases and the J segment 9 bases; nucleotides outside the gene matches: 8. CDR3 region: CASRRIQGSEQFF. CDR3 in DNA: TGTGCCAGTAGGAGAATACAGGGGAGTGAGCAGTTCTTC.

This clone has just one count. J is TRBJ2-7 and V is TRBV5-5, with D maybe TRBD2 (5 bases). Looked up from germline, CDR1 is SGHKS and CDR2 is YYEKEE (reference sequence). Trimming removed 9 bases at V and 3 bases at J, with 13 bases between. The CDR3 consists of 12 residues. The CDR3 spells CATQRIGYEQYF. DNA for the CDR3: TGTGCCACTCAGCGGATAGGCTACGAGCAGTACTTC.

The chain has TRBV6-1 and TRBJ2-1, with 9 bases aligning to TRBD2. The CDR3 spans 17 residues. V lost 1 base to trimming and J lost 10 bases; unmatched junction nucleotides: 14. The germline gives CDR1 MNHNS, CDR2 SASEGT. CDR3 nucleotides: TGTGCCAGCAGTGAAGGGTCAGGCGGGAGGGCCCGGGAGGAGCAGTTCTTC. It yields the protein CASSEGSGGRAREEQFF.